The 11 T cell receptor beta chains reported below all come from one sample, sequenced in a study of technical replicates of blood from a handful of donors. Only in-frame clones appear in the TCRdb table, and some are missing; sequencing was by immunoSEQ multiplex PCR. The sample contains around 79,000 clones, about 94% of which appear only once. Material for sequencing was T cells isolated from PBMCs. The receptors stem from a human donor in good health.

The chain is built from TRBV6-1 and TRBJ2-7, with a tentative D call TRBD2 (5 bases). V lost 6 bases, J lost 4 bases, and 13 bases lay in between. Germline V gives CDR1 MNHNS, CDR2 SASEGT. The CDR3 length is 13 residues. CDR3 in DNA: TGTGCCAGCAGGGAGGCAGGCCAATACGAGCAGTACTTC. Translating it yields CASREAGQYEQYF.

Only one count was recorded for this clone. The chain uses TRBV4-3 and TRBJ2-5; 7 bases agree with TRBD2. Germline V gene sequence: CDR1 LGHNA, CDR2 YSLEER. V shed 0 bases, J shed 1 base, and the junction held 2 bases outside the gene matches. The CDR3 length is 15 residues. CDR3 loop: CASSQDWGGQETQYF. The DNA of the CDR3 is TGCGCCAGCAGCCAAGATTGGGGGGGCCAAGAGACCCAGTACTTC.

The chain employs TRBV6-6 and TRBJ2-2; a possible D gene is TRBD2 (7 bases). Trimming pared 6 bases from V and 3 bases from J, leaving 14 bases between. CDR3 size: 15 residues. From germline, CDR1 is MNHNY and CDR2 SVGAGI (reference sequence). CDR3 residues: CASSLRGAHTGELFF. The DNA of the CDR3 is TGTGCCAGCAGCCTTCGGGGGGCTCACACCGGGGAGCTGTTTTTT.

V is TRBV6-1 and J is TRBJ2-7; tentatively, D is TRBD2 (5 bases). Germline V lookup: CDR1 MNHNS, CDR2 SASEGT. Trimming stripped 1 base from V and 5 bases from J, with 15 bases between. This CDR3 region has 15 residues. The CDR3 nucleotides read TGTGCCAGCAGTGAAGGCTCGAGGTACGGGGACGAGCAGTACTTC. Its protein product is CASSEGSRYGDEQYF.

The chain couples TRBV27 to TRBJ2-7; 9 bases line up with TRBD1. The CDR3 is 14 residues long. Trimming took 3 bases from V and 7 from J; bases not matched to a gene: 7. Germline lookup yields CDR1 MNHEY and CDR2 SMNVEV (reference sequence). The CDR3 sequence is CASSLSGTGIEQYF. The CDR3 nucleotides are TGTGCCAGCAGTTTGTCCGGGACAGGGATAGAGCAGTACTTC.

This chain joins TRBV5-1 and TRBJ2-2, with TRBD1 matching over 9 bases. Looked up from germline, CDR1 is SGHRS and CDR2 is YFSETQ. Trimming at V came to 4 bases and at J to 5 bases, leaving 6 bases not matched to a gene. CDR3 length: 15 amino acids. CDR3 loop: CASSLDRGITGELFF. The CDR3 nucleotides read TGCGCCAGCAGCCTGGACAGGGGTATAACCGGGGAGCTGTTTTTT.

This chain uses TRBV30 with TRBJ2-1, with a possible D match to TRBD2 (6 bases). V was clipped by 6 bases and J by 7 bases, with 19 bases between them. The CDR3 is made up of 14 amino acids. From germline, CDR1 is GTSNPN and CDR2 SVGIG (reference sequence). The CDR3 sequence: CACYAVTRGNEQFF. The DNA for the CDR3 is TGTGCCTGTTACGCCGTGACTAGAGGAAATGAGCAGTTCTTC. Filled out from reference TRBV30 and TRBJ2-1, the complete variable domain reads SQTIHQWPATLVQPVGSPLSLECTVEGTSNPNLYWYRQAAGRGLQLLFYSVGIGQISSEVPQNLSASRPQDRQFILSSKKLLLSDSGFYLCACYAVTRGNEQFFGPGTRLTVL.

This chain uses TRBV7-9 with TRBJ2-5, with D possibly TRBD2 on 6 matching bases. Germline V gene data show CDR1 as SEHNR and CDR2 as FQNEAQ (reference sequence). With 4 bases removed from V and 1 base from J, the gap between germline ends came to 13 bases. The CDR3 runs 15 residues. Here the CDR3 reads CASSSRRDFQETQYF. The CDR3 bases are TGTGCCAGCAGCTCCCGGAGGGACTTCCAAGAGACCCAGTACTTC.

The chain recombines TRBV7-9 with TRBJ1-5; D gene ambiguous. CDR3 size: 13 residues. V was pared by 5 bases and J by 4 bases, with 9 bases between. The germline V gene encodes CDR1 SEHNR and CDR2 FQNEAQ (reference sequence). The CDR3 bases are TGTGCCAGCAGCGTAGACGGTAATCAGCCCCAGCATTTT. Translated, it gives CASSVDGNQPQHF.

This chain links TRBV29-1 with TRBJ1-1, with TRBD1 as a possible D gene (5 bases). Trimming pared 2 bases from V and 7 bases from J, leaving 11 bases between. Germline CDR1 and CDR2: SQVTM and ANQGSEA. The CDR3 runs 12 residues. The CDR3 coding sequence is TGCAGCGTTGAAAAGGGACTTAATGAAGCTTTCTTT. It translates to CSVEKGLNEAFF.

The chain links TRBV14 to TRBJ1-5; 9 bases match TRBD1. V shed 4 bases, J shed 5 bases, and the junction held 9 bases outside the gene matches. The CDR3 sequence is 16 residues long. CDR1 and CDR2 from the germline V gene are SGHDN and FVKESK. The CDR3 protein is CASSLRLQGADQPQHF. The CDR3 nucleotides are TGTGCCAGCAGCCTTCGATTACAGGGGGCCGATCAGCCCCAGCATTTT. Using reference TRBV14 and TRBJ1-5 for the parts outside the CDR3, the full variable domain is EAGVTQFPSHSVIEKGQTVTLRCDPISGHDNLYWYRRVMGKEIKFLLHFVKESKQDESGMPNNRFLAERTGGTYSTLKVQPAELEDSGVYFCASSLRLQGADQPQHFGDGTRLSIL.